The subject of this entry is one TCR beta chain. MiXCR, run by TCRdb on the RACE reads, gives a single entry per CDR3 protein. The sample includes about 70,000 distinct CDR3 sequences, 9.5% to 12% seen only once; the top ten take approximately 4.7%. Germline assignment: CDR1 SNHLY and CDR2 FYNNEI. CDR3 length equals 12 residues. Trimming stripped 7 bases from V and 4 bases from J, with 11 bases between. The sample is drawn from a study of human T cells and chemical hapten exposure. This sample's time point: pre-sensitization, week 0. Treatment here: therapeutic diphenylcyclopropenone sensitization with weekly scalp DPC.

This receptor was obtained from a woman in her forties or fifties with alopecia areata. Some clones in this sample may be carry-over from other donors' samples. The specimen was whole blood, collected in connection with sensitization to the hapten diphenylcyclopropenone (DPC). This chain connects TRBV2 to TRBJ2-7, with TRBD1 as a possible D gene (5 bases). The CDR3 loop reads CASNLGRYEQYF. The CDR3, as DNA: TGTGCCAGCAACCTGGGGCGGTACGAGCAGTACTTC.